What follows is one T cell receptor beta chain and its context. The CDR3 loop spans 14 amino acids. The J segment lost 3 bases and the V segment lost 2 bases, leaving 1 base of the junction unmatched. Germline V gene data show CDR1 as SGDLS and CDR2 as YYNGEE. The PCR contained 60 Vbeta and 13 Jbeta primers. Some clones are missing from TCRdb's copy, which holds only in-frame ones; the method was immunoSEQ multiplex PCR. This repertoire shows 80,000 or so clones, less than 80% found once; its top ten account for 7% to 8.5%. This sample is drawn from a study of cytomegalovirus exposure and HLA in healthy donors.

The source material was PBMCs. This receptor was obtained from a woman in her 40s in good health and CMV-seronegative. The chain combines TRBV9 with TRBJ2-7, with 11 bases lining up with TRBD1. This chain's CDR3 is CASSVGQGGYEQYF. The CDR3 nucleotides read TGTGCCAGCAGCGTGGGACAGGGGGGCTACGAGCAGTACTTC.